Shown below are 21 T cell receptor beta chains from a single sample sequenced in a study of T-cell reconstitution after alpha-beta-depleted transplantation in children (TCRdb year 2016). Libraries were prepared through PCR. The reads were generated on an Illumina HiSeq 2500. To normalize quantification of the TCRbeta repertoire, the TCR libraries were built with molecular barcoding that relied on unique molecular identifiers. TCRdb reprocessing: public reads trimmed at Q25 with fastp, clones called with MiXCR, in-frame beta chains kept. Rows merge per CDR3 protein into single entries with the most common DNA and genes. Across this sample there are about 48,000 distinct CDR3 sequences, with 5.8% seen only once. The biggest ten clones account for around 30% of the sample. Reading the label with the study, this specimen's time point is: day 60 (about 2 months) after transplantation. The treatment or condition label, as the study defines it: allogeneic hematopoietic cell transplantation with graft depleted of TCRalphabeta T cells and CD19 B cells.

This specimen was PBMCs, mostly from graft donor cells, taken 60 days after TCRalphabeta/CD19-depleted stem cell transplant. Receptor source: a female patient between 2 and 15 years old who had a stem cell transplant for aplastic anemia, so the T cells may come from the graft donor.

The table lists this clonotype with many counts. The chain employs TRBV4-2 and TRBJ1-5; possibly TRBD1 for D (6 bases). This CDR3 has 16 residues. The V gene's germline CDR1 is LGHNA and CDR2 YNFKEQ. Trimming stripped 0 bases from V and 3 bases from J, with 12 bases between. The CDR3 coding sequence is TGTGCCAGCAGCCAAGATCGGGGGCGCAACAATCAGCCCCAGCATTTT. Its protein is CASSQDRGRNNQPQHF.

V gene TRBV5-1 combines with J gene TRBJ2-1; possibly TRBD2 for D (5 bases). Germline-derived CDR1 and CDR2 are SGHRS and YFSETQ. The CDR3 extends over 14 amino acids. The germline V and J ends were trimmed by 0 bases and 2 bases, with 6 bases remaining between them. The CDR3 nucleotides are TGCGCCAGCAGCTTGGGGACTGCCTACAATGAGCAGTTCTTC. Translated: CASSLGTAYNEQFF.

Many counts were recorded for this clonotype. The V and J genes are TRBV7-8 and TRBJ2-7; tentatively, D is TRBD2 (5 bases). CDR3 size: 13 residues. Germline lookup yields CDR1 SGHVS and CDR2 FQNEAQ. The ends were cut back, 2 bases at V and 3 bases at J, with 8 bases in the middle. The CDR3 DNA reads TGTGCCAGCAGCTTAACCCGGGACTACGAGCAGTACGTC. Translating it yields CASSLTRDYEQYV.

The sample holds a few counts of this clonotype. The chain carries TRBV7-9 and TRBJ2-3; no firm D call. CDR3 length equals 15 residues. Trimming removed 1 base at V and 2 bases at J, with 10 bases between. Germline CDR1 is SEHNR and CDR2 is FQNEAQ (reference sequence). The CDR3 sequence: CASSLDSQVTDTQYF. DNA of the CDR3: TGTGCCAGCAGCTTAGATTCGCAGGTCACAGATACGCAGTATTTT.

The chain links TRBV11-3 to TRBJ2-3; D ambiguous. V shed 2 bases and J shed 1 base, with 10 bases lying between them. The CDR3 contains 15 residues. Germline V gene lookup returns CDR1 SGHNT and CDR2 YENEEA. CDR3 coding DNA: TGTGCCAGCAGCTTAAGCTTTAAGGGCACAGATACGCAGTATTTT. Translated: CASSLSFKGTDTQYF.

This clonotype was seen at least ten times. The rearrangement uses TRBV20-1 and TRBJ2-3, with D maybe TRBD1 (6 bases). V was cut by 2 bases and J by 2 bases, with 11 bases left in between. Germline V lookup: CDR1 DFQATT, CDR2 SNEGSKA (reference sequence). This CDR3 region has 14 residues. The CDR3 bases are TGCAGTGCTAGATATCAGGGGAACACAGATACGCAGTATTTT. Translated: CSARYQGNTDTQYF.

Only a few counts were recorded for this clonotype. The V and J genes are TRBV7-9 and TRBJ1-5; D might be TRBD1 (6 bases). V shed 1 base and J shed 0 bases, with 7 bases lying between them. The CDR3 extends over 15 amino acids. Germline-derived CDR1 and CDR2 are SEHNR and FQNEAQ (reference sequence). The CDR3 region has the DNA TGTGCCAGCAGCTTAGGGGACATTAGCAATCAGCCCCAGCATTTT. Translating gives CASSLGDISNQPQHF. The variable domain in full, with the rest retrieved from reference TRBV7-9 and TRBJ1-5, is DTGVSQNPRHKITKRGQNVTFRCDPISEHNRLYWYRQTLGQGPEFLTYFQNEAQLEKSRLLSDRFSAERPKGSFSTLEIQRTEQGDSAMYLCASSLGDISNQPQHFGDGTRLSIL.

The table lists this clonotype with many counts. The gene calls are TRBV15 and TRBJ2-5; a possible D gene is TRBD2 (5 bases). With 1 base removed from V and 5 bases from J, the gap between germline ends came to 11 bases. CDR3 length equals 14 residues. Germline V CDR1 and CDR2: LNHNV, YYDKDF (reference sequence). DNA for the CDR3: TGTGCCACCAGCAGAGGGAGGCAGAGGGAGACCCAGTACTTC. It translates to CATSRGRQRETQYF. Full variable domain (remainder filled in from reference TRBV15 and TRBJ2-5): DAMVIQNPRYQVTQFGKPVTLSCSQTLNHNVMYWYQQKSSQAPKLLFHYYDKDFNNEADTPDNFQSRRPNTSFCFLDIRSPGLGDTAMYLCATSRGRQRETQYFGPGTRLLVL.

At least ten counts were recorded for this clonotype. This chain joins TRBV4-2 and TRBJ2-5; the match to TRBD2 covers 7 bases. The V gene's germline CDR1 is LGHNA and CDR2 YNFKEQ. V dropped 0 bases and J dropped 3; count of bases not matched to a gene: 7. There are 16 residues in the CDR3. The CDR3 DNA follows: TGTGCCAGCAGCCAAGAGTTACTAGCGCCAAAAGAGACCCAGTACTTC. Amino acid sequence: CASSQELLAPKETQYF.

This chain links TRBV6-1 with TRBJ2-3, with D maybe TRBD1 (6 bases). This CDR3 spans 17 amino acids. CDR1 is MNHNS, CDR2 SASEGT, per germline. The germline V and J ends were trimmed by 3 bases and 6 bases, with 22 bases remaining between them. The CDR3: CASSDLGQGLGLDTQYF. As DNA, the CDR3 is TGTGCCAGCAGTGACCTAGGGCAGGGGCTGGGATTGGATACGCAGTATTTT.

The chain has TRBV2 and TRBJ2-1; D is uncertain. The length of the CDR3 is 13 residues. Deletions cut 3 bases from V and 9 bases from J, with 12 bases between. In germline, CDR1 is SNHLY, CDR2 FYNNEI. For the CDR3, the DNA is TGTGCCAGCAGTGATGTATGGGGTGGTGAGCAGTTCTTC. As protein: CASSDVWGGEQFF.

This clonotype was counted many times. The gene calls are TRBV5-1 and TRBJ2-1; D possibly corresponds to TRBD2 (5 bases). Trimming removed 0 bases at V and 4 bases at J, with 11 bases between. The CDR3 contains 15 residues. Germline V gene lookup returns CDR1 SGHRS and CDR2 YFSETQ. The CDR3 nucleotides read TGCGCCAGCAGCTTGGCCAGCGGCAAATACAATGAGCAGTTCTTC. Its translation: CASSLASGKYNEQFF.

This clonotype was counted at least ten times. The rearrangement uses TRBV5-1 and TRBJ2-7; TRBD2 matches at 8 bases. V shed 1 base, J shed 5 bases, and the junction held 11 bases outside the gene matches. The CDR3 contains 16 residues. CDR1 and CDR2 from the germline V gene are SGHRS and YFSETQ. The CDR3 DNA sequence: TGCGCCAGCAGCTTGCAGCCCAGCGGGAGTCTAGACGAGCAGTACTTC. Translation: CASSLQPSGSLDEQYF.

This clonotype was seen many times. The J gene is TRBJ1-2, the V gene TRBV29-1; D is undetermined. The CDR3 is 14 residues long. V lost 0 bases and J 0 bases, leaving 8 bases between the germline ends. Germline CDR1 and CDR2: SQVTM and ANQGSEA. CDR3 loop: CSVEEVGANYGYTF. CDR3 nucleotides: TGCAGCGTTGAAGAGGTAGGAGCTAACTATGGCTACACCTTC. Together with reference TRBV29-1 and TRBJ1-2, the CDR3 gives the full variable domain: SAVISQKPSRDICQRGTSLTIQCQVDSQVTMMFWYRQQPGQSLTLIATANQGSEATYESGFVIDKFPISRPNLTFSTLTVSNMSPEDSSIYLCSVEEVGANYGYTFGSGTRLTVV.

The CDR3 region has the DNA TGTGCCAGCAGTTACCCCCCTGATGGGGCTAAGCACAATGAGCAGTTCTTC. This codes for CASSYPPDGAKHNEQFF. This chain connects TRBV6-5 to TRBJ2-1; perhaps TRBD1 as D (5 bases). This CDR3 is built from 17 residues. Trimming removed 2 bases from V and 5 bases from J, with 19 bases in between. CDR1 and CDR2 (germline): MNHEY, SVGAGI.

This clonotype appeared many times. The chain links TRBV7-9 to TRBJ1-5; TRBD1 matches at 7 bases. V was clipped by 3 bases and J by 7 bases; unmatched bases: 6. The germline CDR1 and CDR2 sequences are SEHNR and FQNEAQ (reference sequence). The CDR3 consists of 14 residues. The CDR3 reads CASSFRGGGQPQHF. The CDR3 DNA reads TGTGCCAGCAGCTTCCGAGGGGGCGGGCAGCCCCAGCATTTT. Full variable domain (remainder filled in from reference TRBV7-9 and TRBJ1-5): DTGVSQNPRHKITKRGQNVTFRCDPISEHNRLYWYRQTLGQGPEFLTYFQNEAQLEKSRLLSDRFSAERPKGSFSTLEIQRTEQGDSAMYLCASSFRGGGQPQHFGDGTRLSIL.

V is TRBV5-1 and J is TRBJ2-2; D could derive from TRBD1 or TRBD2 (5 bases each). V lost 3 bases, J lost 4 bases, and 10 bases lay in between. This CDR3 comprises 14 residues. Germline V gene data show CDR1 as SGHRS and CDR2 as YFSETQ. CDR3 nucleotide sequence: TGCGCCAGCAGCTCGCCGGGGACCACCGGGGAGCTGTTTTTT. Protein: CASSSPGTTGELFF.

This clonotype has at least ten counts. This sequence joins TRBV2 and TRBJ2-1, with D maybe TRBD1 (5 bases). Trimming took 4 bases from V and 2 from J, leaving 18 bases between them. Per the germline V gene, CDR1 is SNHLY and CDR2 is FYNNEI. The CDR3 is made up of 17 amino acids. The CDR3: CASSVGAAKVAYNEQFF. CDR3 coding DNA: TGTGCCAGCAGTGTTGGGGCGGCAAAGGTCGCCTACAATGAGCAGTTCTTC.

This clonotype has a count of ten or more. The CDR3 here is CASRGSGAYNEQFF. In DNA, the CDR3 is TGTGCCAGCCGTGGTAGCGGGGCCTACAATGAGCAGTTCTTC. The chain uses TRBV5-8 and TRBJ2-1; the match to TRBD2 covers 8 bases. The CDR3 contains 14 residues. Trimming cost V 7 bases and J 2 bases; bases outside gene matches: 5. Germline assignment: CDR1 SGHTS and CDR2 YDEGEE. Combining the CDR3 with reference TRBV5-8 and TRBJ2-1 gives the whole variable domain EAGVTQSPTHLIKTRGQQATLRCSPISGHTSVYWYQQALGLGLQFLLWYDEGEERNRGNFPPRFSGRQFPNYSSELNVNALELEDSALYLCASRGSGAYNEQFFGPGTRLTVL.

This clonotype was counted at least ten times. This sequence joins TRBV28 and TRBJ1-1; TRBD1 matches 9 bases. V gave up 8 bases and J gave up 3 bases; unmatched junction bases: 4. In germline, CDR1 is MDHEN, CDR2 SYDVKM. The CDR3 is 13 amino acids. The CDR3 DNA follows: TGTGCCAGCGGACAGGGGAGTCACACTGAAGCTTTCTTT. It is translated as CASGQGSHTEAFF.

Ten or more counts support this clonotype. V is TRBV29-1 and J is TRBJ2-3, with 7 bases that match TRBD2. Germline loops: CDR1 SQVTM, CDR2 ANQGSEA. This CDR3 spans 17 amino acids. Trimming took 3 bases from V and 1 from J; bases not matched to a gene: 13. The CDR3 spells CSVEGGWQGAGTDTQYF. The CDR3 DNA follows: TGCAGCGTTGAGGGAGGGTGGCAGGGCGCTGGCACAGATACGCAGTATTTT.